A selection of T cell receptor beta chains follows, all from one sample in a study of siplizumab effects on memory and regulatory T cells. The table came from immunoSEQ multiplex PCR; TCRdb's copy has only in-frame clones and leaves some out. The sample holds more than 50,000 clones, over 90% seen once. The sample consisted of CD8+ T cells sorted from blood. The source is a human donor in good health. CDR3s include the opening cysteine and the closing phenylalanine or tryptophan. Each record gives: V gene, CDR3 protein.

V: TRBV7-9; CDR3: CASSPTGLYEQYF
V: TRBV13; CDR3: CASTFRAGANVLTF
V: TRBV4-1; CDR3: CASSQEGRAAYEQYF
V: TRBV7-8; CDR3: CASSSPPTDTQYF
V: TRBV6-1; CDR3: CASSEWVSAAYGYTF
V: TRBV9; CDR3: CASSGSGEDQPQHF
V: TRBV5-4; CDR3: CASSDSGTGELFF
V: TRBV6-5; CDR3: CASGYNEQFF
V: TRBV28; CDR3: CASSLGVAGVEQYF
V: TRBV7-8; CDR3: CASSLDRDQPQHF
V: TRBV7-9; CDR3: CASSLGASGTRSNEQFF
V: TRBV4-3; CDR3: CASSQESAGDTDTQYF
V: TRBV5-8; CDR3: CASSLRTVWTQYF
V: TRBV28; CDR3: CASSFSDRTYFGANVLTF
V: TRBV30; CDR3: CAGDTDRGGTEAFF
V: TRBV6-5; CDR3: CASSYTSGREQFF
V: TRBV9; CDR3: CASSVGGGTEQFF
V: TRBV4-1; CDR3: CASSPGLAGENIQYF
V: TRBV5-6; CDR3: CASSHTGTGGSTGELFF
V: TRBV11-2; CDR3: CASSSYSSANTGELFF
V: TRBV4-1; CDR3: CASSQGNTGELFF
V: TRBV14; CDR3: CASSPGQASIEFF
V: TRBV5-5; CDR3: CASSWTDSRKNIQYF
V: TRBV7-9; CDR3: CASSYSGDPRREQYF
V: TRBV30; CDR3: CAWMTANYGYTF
V: TRBV4-3; CDR3: CASSQRVNRGRSADTQYF
V: TRBV11-2; CDR3: CASSLVGDPFVQYF
V: TRBV6-5; CDR3: CASRSLENTEAFF
V: TRBV30; CDR3: CAWAGSPGEKLFF
V: TRBV28; CDR3: CASSFNTEAFF
V: TRBV6-1; CDR3: CACRDSYNEQFF
V: TRBV5-5; CDR3: CASSIGDRNEKLFF
V: TRBV4-3; CDR3: CASSQDGTAEQETQYF
V: TRBV11-3; CDR3: CASSHRSWGGRLHYNEQFF
V: TRBV7-8; CDR3: CASKGLAGGDVDTQYF
V: TRBV30; CDR3: CAWSVPQGLSYEQYF
V: TRBV28; CDR3: CASSLGGSSYNEQFF
V: TRBV27; CDR3: CASSASTGNEQFF
V: TRBV7-8; CDR3: CASSLATGLAGEQYF
V: TRBV19; CDR3: CASSMMGRRNSNQPQHF
V: TRBV25-1; CDR3: CASSESRTSTNEQFF
V: TRBV19; CDR3: CASSLSAFDNEQFF
V: TRBV6-6; CDR3: CASRLTGTNQPQHF
V: TRBV5-6; CDR3: CASSLGLGETQYF
V: TRBV4-1; CDR3: CASSPGVANYGYTF
V: TRBV7-9; CDR3: CASSATGELAGELFF
V: TRBV27; CDR3: CASSWPGGTGELFF
V: TRBV7-3; CDR3: CASSLGSNEQYF
V: TRBV27; CDR3: CASSYRGKNEQYF
V: TRBV29-1; CDR3: CSVDGDGQGARGYTF
V: TRBV27; CDR3: CASSFKGLGTEAFF
V: TRBV19; CDR3: CAVRAGGSSYEQYF
V: TRBV9; CDR3: CASSVAASDSYEQYF
V: TRBV4-1; CDR3: CASSQAGTGIGELFF
V: TRBV29-1; CDR3: CSVGDGFGYNEQFF
V: TRBV25-1; CDR3: CASSQDPGQGRAEAFF
V: TRBV27; CDR3: CASSSNKRPGTDTQYF